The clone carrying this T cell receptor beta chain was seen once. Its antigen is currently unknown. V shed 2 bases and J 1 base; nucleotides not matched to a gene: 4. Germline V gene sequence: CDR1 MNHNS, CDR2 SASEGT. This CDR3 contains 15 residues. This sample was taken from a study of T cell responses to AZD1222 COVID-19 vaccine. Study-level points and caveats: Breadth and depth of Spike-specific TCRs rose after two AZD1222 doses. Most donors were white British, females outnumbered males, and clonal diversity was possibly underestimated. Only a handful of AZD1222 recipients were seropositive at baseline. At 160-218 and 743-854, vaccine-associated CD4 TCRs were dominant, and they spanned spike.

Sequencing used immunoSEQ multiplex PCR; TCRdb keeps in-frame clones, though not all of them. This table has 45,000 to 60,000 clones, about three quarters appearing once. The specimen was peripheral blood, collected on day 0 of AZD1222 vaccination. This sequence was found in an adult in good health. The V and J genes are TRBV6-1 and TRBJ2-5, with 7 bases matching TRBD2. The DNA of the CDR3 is TGTGCCAGCAGTGAACGGGGGGTTCCCCAAGAGACCCAGTACTTC. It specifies CASSERGVPQETQYF.